The next 17 T cell receptor beta chains were all read from a single sample in a study of beta chain features in type 1 diabetes. Expressed TCRB transcripts got sequenced, as all isolated RNA was reverse transcribed. Data came from immunoSEQ multiplex PCR; TCRdb stores just in-frame clones and leaves some out. The table has fewer than 350,000 clones, about 20% seen once. Input material: naive CD4+ T cells from blood. The receptors stem from a woman younger than 35 in good health.

This clone came up a few times. The V call is TRBV9, the J call TRBJ2-5; TRBD1 agrees at 8 bases. The CDR3 is 15 amino acids. V shed 4 bases and J 5 bases; nucleotides not matched to a gene: 10. Germline V gives CDR1 SGDLS, CDR2 YYNGEE. The CDR3 loop is CASSTSTGAGETQYF. The CDR3 region has the DNA TGTGCCAGCAGCACCTCGACAGGGGCGGGGGAGACCCAGTACTTC.

This chain uses TRBV7-2 with TRBJ2-7; 10 positions match TRBD1. Germline V gene lookup returns CDR1 SGHTA and CDR2 FQGNSA. V was pared by 0 bases and J by 2 bases, with 4 bases of the junction left unmatched. This CDR3 region has 16 residues. CDR3 loop: CASSLARDRGAYEQYF. The CDR3 coding sequence is TGTGCCAGCAGCTTAGCTCGGGACAGGGGCGCCTACGAGCAGTACTTC.

The rearrangement joins TRBV4-2 to TRBJ2-5, with 10 positions matching TRBD2. J gave up 2 bases and V 1 base, and 4 bases lay outside the gene matches. There are 16 residues in the CDR3. Germline CDR1 is LGHNA and CDR2 is YNFKEQ. CDR3 region: CASSQVTSGSQETQYF. CDR3 nucleotide sequence: TGTGCCAGCAGCCAAGTGACTAGCGGGTCACAAGAGACCCAGTACTTC.

The rearrangement joins TRBV25-1 to TRBJ1-2; 9 nucleotides agree with TRBD1. CDR3 length equals 14 residues. Losses at the gene ends were 8 bases for V and 4 bases for J; bases not matched to a gene: 8. Germline V gene sequence: CDR1 MGHDK, CDR2 SYGVNS. Here the CDR3 DNA reads TGTGCCAGCTACGGACAGGGGAAGGTCTATGGCTACACCTTC. The encoded protein is CASYGQGKVYGYTF.

The chain recombines TRBV29-1 with TRBJ1-2; possible D gene TRBD1, 6 bases. The CDR3 totals 12 residues. Germline lookup yields CDR1 SQVTM and CDR2 ANQGSEA. The germline V and J ends were trimmed by 0 bases and 7 bases, with 9 bases remaining between them. The CDR3 here is CSVEEQGVGYTF. CDR3 DNA: TGCAGCGTTGAAGAACAGGGTGTTGGCTACACCTTC.

This clone was picked up a small number of times. J is TRBJ2-6 and V is TRBV30; 8 bases match TRBD2. Germline trimming cut 1 base from V and 13 bases from J; bases unmatched to any gene: 9. The length of the CDR3 is 14 residues. Germline loops: CDR1 GTSNPN, CDR2 SVGIG (reference sequence). The CDR3, as DNA: TGTGCCTGGAGTGGGACTAGCCGCCAAACGGTCCTGACTTTC. Its protein is CAWSGTSRQTVLTF.

The chain employs TRBV5-1 and TRBJ2-3, with 11 bases aligning to TRBD1. Germline loops: CDR1 SGHRS, CDR2 YFSETQ. V lost 4 bases, J lost 5 bases, and 6 bases stayed unmatched. The CDR3 covers 15 residues. The DNA of the CDR3 is TGCGCCAGCAGCCACGGACAGGGGGCTGAAGATACGCAGTATTTT. It specifies CASSHGQGAEDTQYF.

V gene TRBV9 combines with J gene TRBJ2-5, with TRBD2 identical over 10 bases. Unmatched junction bases numbered 16, after V lost 4 bases and J lost 4 bases. The CDR3 covers 18 residues. In germline, CDR1 is SGDLS, CDR2 YYNGEE. CDR3 loop: CASSPRTSGSGSGETQYF. Written as DNA, the CDR3 is TGTGCCAGCAGCCCCCGGACTAGCGGATCAGGATCGGGAGAGACCCAGTACTTC. The full variable domain, with the rest looked up from reference TRBV9 and TRBJ2-5, is DSGVTQTPKHLITATGQRVTLRCSPRSGDLSVYWYQQSLDQGLQFLIQYYNGEERAKGNILERFSAQQFPDLHSELNLSSLELGDSALYFCASSPRTSGSGSGETQYFGPGTRLLVL.

Notes on this clone: The identical CDR3 is also encoded by other nucleotide sequences in the sample. V and J are TRBV2 and TRBJ2-6; D not resolved. Looked up from germline, CDR1 is SNHLY and CDR2 is FYNNEI. The CDR3 totals 15 residues. V lost 2 bases and J lost 1, with 6 bases in between. CDR3 in amino acids: CASSERGSGANVLTF. DNA of the CDR3: TGTGCCAGCAGTGAAAGAGGATCTGGGGCCAACGTCCTGACTTTC.

This clone was picked up a small number of times. The V call is TRBV7-9, the J call TRBJ1-2; D is undetermined. Germline V lookup: CDR1 SEHNR, CDR2 FQNEAQ (reference sequence). V lost 2 bases, J lost 6 bases, and 10 bases lay in between. CDR3 size: 13 residues. This CDR3 is CASSLQVADGYTF. In DNA form, the CDR3 reads TGTGCCAGCAGCTTACAGGTGGCCGATGGCTACACCTTC.

The V call is TRBV7-2, the J call TRBJ1-1; unclear D gene. Trimming stripped 6 bases from V and 1 base from J, with 9 bases between. Germline lookup yields CDR1 SGHTA and CDR2 FQGNSA. The CDR3 loop spans 13 amino acids. The CDR3 DNA sequence: TGTGCCAGCAGGTCCCTAAAGAACACTGAAGCTTTCTTT. Translated, it gives CASRSLKNTEAFF.

The CDR3 here is CAWMGTAQETQYF. The CDR3 nucleotides read TGTGCCTGGATGGGGACTGCACAAGAGACCCAGTACTTC. This chain links TRBV30 with TRBJ2-5, with D possibly being TRBD2 (6 bases). The germline V gene has CDR1 GTSNPN and CDR2 SVGIG (reference sequence). The CDR3 has 13 amino acids. V lost 4 bases and J 2 bases, leaving 11 bases between the germline ends.

V and J are TRBV7-2 and TRBJ2-3, with 8 bases aligning to TRBD2. The CDR3 runs 15 residues. The germline CDR1 and CDR2 sequences are SGHTA and FQGNSA. V lost 5 bases and J lost 3; bases outside the gene matches: 7. DNA of the CDR3: TGTGCCAGCAGCCACCCAAGCGGGAGTACAGATACGCAGTATTTT. Its translation is CASSHPSGSTDTQYF.

The rearrangement joins TRBV19 to TRBJ2-5, with 11 bases aligning to TRBD2. From germline, CDR1 is LNHDA and CDR2 SQIVND (reference sequence). This CDR3 is 16 amino acids long. The junction had 3 bases not matched to a gene; V was cut back by 2 bases and J by 1 base. Written as DNA, the CDR3 is TGTGCCAGTAGTATAAGACTAGCGGGGCTCCAAGAGACCCAGTACTTC. It translates to CASSIRLAGLQETQYF.

V gene TRBV7-2 combines with J gene TRBJ2-7, with 8 bases matching TRBD1. This CDR3 region has 12 residues. Germline V CDR1 and CDR2: SGHTA, FQGNSA. J was trimmed by 6 bases and V by 5 bases; bases with no gene match: 3. The CDR3 protein is CASSRDRFEQYF. CDR3 bases: TGTGCCAGCAGCCGGGACAGGTTCGAGCAGTACTTC.

V usage is TRBV4-2 and J usage is TRBJ1-4; TRBD1 aligns across 8 bases. V dropped 2 bases and J dropped 5; count of bases not matched to a gene: 4. Germline V gives CDR1 LGHNA, CDR2 YNFKEQ. The CDR3 spans 15 residues. CDR3 region: CASSQPTGGNEKLFF. The CDR3 DNA sequence: TGTGCCAGCAGCCAACCCACAGGGGGGAATGAAAAACTGTTTTTT.

This clone showed up just a few times. The chain couples TRBV11-2 to TRBJ1-2, with D possibly TRBD1 on 6 matching bases. Between the trimmed V and J ends, which lost 5 bases and 6 bases, there was a span of 25 bases. Germline loops: CDR1 SGHAT, CDR2 FQNNGV. This CDR3 has 17 amino acids. The CDR3 region is CASSLRVGRLGGDGYTF. The DNA for the CDR3 is TGTGCCAGCAGCCTCCGGGTGGGCCGTCTAGGGGGGGATGGCTACACCTTC.